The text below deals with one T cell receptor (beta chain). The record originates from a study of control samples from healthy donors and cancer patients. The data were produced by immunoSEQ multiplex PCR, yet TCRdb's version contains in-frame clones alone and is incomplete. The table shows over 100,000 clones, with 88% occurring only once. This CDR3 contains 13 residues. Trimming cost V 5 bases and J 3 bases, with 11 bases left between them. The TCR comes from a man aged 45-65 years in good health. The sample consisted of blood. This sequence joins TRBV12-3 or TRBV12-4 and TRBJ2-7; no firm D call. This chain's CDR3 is CASSTTSNYEQYF. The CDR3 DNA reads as TGTGCCAGCAGTACAACCTCGAACTACGAGCAGTACTTC.